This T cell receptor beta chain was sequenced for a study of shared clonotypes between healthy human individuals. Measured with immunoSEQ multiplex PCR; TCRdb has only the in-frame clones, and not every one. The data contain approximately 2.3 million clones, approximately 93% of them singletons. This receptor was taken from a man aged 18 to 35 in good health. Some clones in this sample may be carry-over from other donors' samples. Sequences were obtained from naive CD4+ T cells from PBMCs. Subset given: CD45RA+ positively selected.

This CDR3 is CASIFQGQWAAAFF. The CDR3 bases are TGTGCCAGCATCTTTCAGGGACAGTGGGCGGCGGCTTTCTTT. This chain connects TRBV2 to TRBJ1-1; TRBD1 agrees at 7 bases. V was pared by 7 bases and J by 11 bases, with 16 bases of the junction left unmatched. The germline gives CDR1 SNHLY, CDR2 FYNNEI. This CDR3 is built from 14 residues.